This entry features one T cell receptor beta chain sequence. This entry comes from a study of blood T cell repertoires in COVID-19. About the study: Sites in the United States, Italy and Spain provided acute and convalescent COVID-19 samples. From T cells, B-cell-depleted T cells, or PBMCs came the material, which was cDNA or gDNA.

Original processing notes: Amplification from reference gene primers served as the basis for estimated nucleated cell counts. The protocol was immunoSEQ multiplex PCR, while the TCRdb copy is restricted to in-frame clones and leaves out a portion. The DNA was the basis for D and trimming; V, J and clone size are from that table. The data show under 55,000 clones, roughly 80% seen once. This clonotype originated in a man aged 50-59 years with acute or convalescent COVID-19. The sequenced material came from peripheral blood.

For the CDR3, the DNA is TGCGCCAGCAGCCAAGTAGCGGTCTCCTACAATGAGCAGTTCTTC. Protein: CASSQVAVSYNEQFF. The chain recombines TRBV4-1 with TRBJ2-1; a weak D match, TRBD2 (6 bases). Between the trimmed V and J ends, which lost 1 base and 0 bases, there was a span of 7 bases. Germline CDR1 is MGHRA and CDR2 is YSYEKL. This CDR3 comprises 15 residues.